This note documents a single T cell receptor beta chain sequence. The data are from a study of blood T cell repertoires in COVID-19. V lost 5 bases to trimming and J lost 4 bases, with 17 bases between them. The CDR3 extends over 15 amino acids. Germline CDR1 is MNHEY and CDR2 is SMNVEV (reference sequence). Here immunoSEQ multiplex PCR was the method, and the copy in TCRdb shows in-frame clones only, minus some. The sample yields 200,000 to 250,000 clones, roughly 84% seen once. This chain connects TRBV27 to TRBJ2-5, with a weak D call TRBD2 (6 bases). Sample: peripheral blood. The sequence came from a woman aged 25 to 39 who had recovered from COVID-19. DNA of the CDR3: TGTGCCAGCAGTCTCAGACTAGTTTTAGGAGAGACCCAGTACTTC. Protein product: CASSLRLVLGETQYF.